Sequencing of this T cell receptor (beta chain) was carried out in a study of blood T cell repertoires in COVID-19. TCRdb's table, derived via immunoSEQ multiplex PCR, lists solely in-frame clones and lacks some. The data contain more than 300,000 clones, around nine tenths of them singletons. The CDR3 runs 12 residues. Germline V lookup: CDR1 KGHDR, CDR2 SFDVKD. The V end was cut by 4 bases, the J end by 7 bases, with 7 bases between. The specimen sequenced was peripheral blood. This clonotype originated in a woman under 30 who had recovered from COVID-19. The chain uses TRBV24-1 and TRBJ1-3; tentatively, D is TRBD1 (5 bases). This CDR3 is CATSDYRNTIYF. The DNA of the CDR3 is TGTGCCACCAGTGACTACAGGAACACCATATATTTT.